Below, 9 T cell receptor beta chains from the same sample are listed, as sequenced in a study of Ad26.COV2.S vaccination and SARS-CoV-2 variants. Regarding treatment: about 20 received Ad26.COV2.S at low or high dose, single or two shots; 5 received placebo; per-sample allocation not given. Sampling occurred on day 63 after the first vaccine or placebo injection. The method was immunoSEQ multiplex PCR; TCRdb's version includes in-frame clones alone and lacks a portion of them. The sample has fewer than 800,000 clones, approximately 88% seen once; the top ten hold roughly 1.5%. The sequencing here drew on peripheral blood, taken in a trial of Ad26.COV2.S vaccine versus placebo. The origin of the receptors is a person between 18 and 60 years old who received the Ad26.COV2.S COVID-19 vaccine or a placebo.

The chain is built from TRBV12-5 and TRBJ1-5; 9 bases map to TRBD1. CDR3 length equals 16 residues. Germline values: CDR1 LGHNT, CDR2 FRNRAP. V lost 1 base and J lost 4; bases outside the gene matches: 5. The CDR3 coding sequence is TGTGCTAGTGGTTTGGGACAGGGGGGGATGAATCAGCCCCAGCATTTT. It is translated as CASGLGQGGMNQPQHF.

The chain is built from TRBV6-2 or TRBV6-3 and TRBJ2-6; no clear D gene. V shed 6 bases and J shed 7 bases, with 16 bases lying between them. Germline V gene sequence: CDR1 MNHEY, CDR2 SVGEGT. This CDR3 comprises 15 residues. This CDR3 is CASRYGLSGANVLTF. Here the CDR3 DNA reads TGTGCCAGCAGATACGGCCTCTCCGGTGCCAACGTCCTGACTTTC.

The chain links TRBV24-1 to TRBJ2-5; perhaps TRBD2 as D (5 bases). Between the trimmed V and J ends, which lost 3 bases and 3 bases, there was a span of 10 bases. CDR1 KGHDR and CDR2 SFDVKD come from the germline V gene. The CDR3 has 14 amino acids. This CDR3 reads CATSDADGKETQYF. The CDR3 coding sequence is TGTGCCACCAGTGATGCGGACGGGAAAGAGACCCAGTACTTC.

In nucleotides, the CDR3 is TGTGCCAGCAGCGTAGGAGGAGGGTTGAACACTGAAGCTTTCTTT. It translates to CASSVGGGLNTEAFF. This rearrangement joins TRBV9 to TRBJ1-1; D unclear. The CDR3 has 15 residues. V lost 0 bases, J lost 0 bases, and 9 bases lay in between. Germline V lookup: CDR1 SGDLS, CDR2 YYNGEE.

As concerns this clone: The junction shows a germline mismatch at one end, possibly a read error. This chain links TRBV7-4 with TRBJ1-1; D uncertain. In germline, CDR1 is SGHVT, CDR2 SQSDAQ. This CDR3 has 9 amino acids. CDR3 bases: TGTGCCAGCAGCTTAGAGGCCTCCTTT. It specifies CASSLEASF.

The CDR3 sequence is CASSQGTDRGPNSPLHF. In DNA form, the CDR3 reads TGCGCCAGCAGCCAAGGTACTGACAGGGGGCCTAATTCACCCCTCCACTTT. The rearrangement joins TRBV4-3 to TRBJ1-6, with TRBD1 identical over 10 bases. This CDR3 region has 17 residues. Germline CDR1 reads LGHNA; CDR2 reads YSLEER. The junction had 6 bases not matched to a gene; V was cut back by 1 base and J by 6 bases.

V is TRBV7-9 and J is TRBJ2-7; TRBD2 is a possible D gene (5 bases). The V and J ends lost 1 base and 3 bases respectively, with 10 bases between them. The CDR3 is made up of 14 amino acids. Germline CDR1 SEHNR, CDR2 FQNEAQ (reference sequence). Here the CDR3 DNA reads TGTGCCAGCAGCTTAGTAGCAGCGGTCTACGAGCAGTACTTC. It specifies CASSLVAAVYEQYF.

This chain joins TRBV2 and TRBJ1-1; D is ambiguous. This CDR3 comprises 13 residues. Looked up from germline, CDR1 is SNHLY and CDR2 is FYNNEI. Trimming took off 0 bases at V and 5 bases at J, with 7 bases between the two ends. The CDR3 sequence is CASSEAGITEAFF. In DNA form, the CDR3 reads TGTGCCAGCAGTGAAGCGGGGATAACTGAAGCTTTCTTT.

In nucleotides, the CDR3 is TGTGCCAGCAGCGGGGCGGACTATGGCTACACCTTC. Its protein is CASSGADYGYTF. V and J are TRBV6-5 and TRBJ1-2, with a tentative D call TRBD1 (5 bases). CDR1 MNHEY and CDR2 SVGAGI come from the germline V gene. Trimming pared 6 bases from V and 3 bases from J, leaving 8 bases between. This CDR3 is built from 12 residues.